Listed below are T cell receptor beta chains from one sample, sequenced in a study of CD8 T cells in Susac syndrome. TCRdb reanalysed the immunoSEQ multiplex PCR reads using MiXCR and keeps one entry per CDR3 protein. The sample records roughly 150,000 distinct CDR3 sequences, around 95% being singletons. Sequencing was carried out using CD8+ T cells from PBMCs. These TCRs come from a human donor with multiple sclerosis. Both conserved end residues are part of each CDR3. D genes are given only for firm matches. Size tells how often a clone was seen (once, few, many) or the class of an expanded clone, and some rows leave it out.

cdr3_aa: CASSQDLSGTPQETQYF
cdr3_nt: TGTGCCAGCAGCCAAGATCTTTCAGGGACGCCCCAAGAGACCCAGTACTTC
j_call: TRBJ2-5
clone_size: .
v_call: TRBV3-1
d_call: .

cdr3_aa: CSVGHTEAFF
cdr3_nt: TGCAGCGTTGGACACACTGAAGCTTTCTTT
j_call: TRBJ1-1
clone_size: .
v_call: TRBV29-1
d_call: .

cdr3_aa: CASSYYREAGELFF
cdr3_nt: TGTGCCAGCAGTTACTACAGGGAAGCCGGGGAGCTGTTTTTT
j_call: TRBJ2-2
clone_size: once
v_call: TRBV6-2/TRBV6-3
d_call: .

cdr3_aa: CSASGDRVYSSGFF
cdr3_nt: TGCAGTGCTAGTGGTGACAGGGTATACTCATCGGGTTTCTTT
j_call: TRBJ1-1
clone_size: .
v_call: TRBV20-1
d_call: TRBD1

cdr3_aa: CASSSPPDRENYGYTF
cdr3_nt: TGTGCCAGCAGTTCTCCACCGGACAGGGAAAACTATGGCTACACCTTC
j_call: TRBJ1-2
clone_size: .
v_call: TRBV2
d_call: TRBD1

cdr3_aa: CASSQDADGMNTEAFF
cdr3_nt: TGTGCCAGCAGCCAAGATGCGGACGGGATGAACACTGAAGCTTTCTTT
j_call: TRBJ1-1
clone_size: .
v_call: TRBV4-2
d_call: .

cdr3_aa: CATSSPGLVQETQYF
cdr3_nt: TGTGCCACCAGCAGCCCGGGACTGGTTCAAGAGACCCAGTACTTC
j_call: TRBJ2-5
clone_size: .
v_call: TRBV15
d_call: .

cdr3_aa: CASSRASGGPGAQYF
cdr3_nt: TGTGCCAGCAGTAGGGCTAGCGGGGGCCCCGGGGCCCAGTACTTC
j_call: TRBJ2-5
clone_size: .
v_call: TRBV7-6
d_call: TRBD2

cdr3_aa: CAGRASPLDNGYTF
cdr3_nt: TGTGCCGGCCGGGCCAGCCCCCTAGACAATGGCTACACCTTC
j_call: TRBJ1-2
clone_size: .
v_call: TRBV30
d_call: .

cdr3_aa: CASSPGGTGGTEAFF
cdr3_nt: TGTGCCAGTAGCCCCGGGGGGACAGGGGGCACTGAAGCTTTCTTT
j_call: TRBJ1-1
clone_size: .
v_call: TRBV19
d_call: TRBD1

cdr3_aa: CAWSSPSGGGNQPQHF
cdr3_nt: TGTGCCTGGAGTTCACCCTCAGGGGGCGGCAATCAGCCCCAGCATTTT
j_call: TRBJ1-5
clone_size: .
v_call: TRBV30
d_call: TRBD1

cdr3_aa: CASSQEQREREQFF
cdr3_nt: TGCGCCAGCAGCCAAGAACAGAGGGAGCGTGAGCAGTTCTTC
j_call: TRBJ2-1
clone_size: .
v_call: TRBV4-1
d_call: .

cdr3_aa: CASSASGTPTGANVLTF
cdr3_nt: TGTGCCAGCAGCGCCTCCGGGACACCCACTGGGGCCAACGTCCTGACTTTC
j_call: TRBJ2-6
clone_size: .
v_call: TRBV9
d_call: .

cdr3_aa: CASSLGHWGETQYF
cdr3_nt: TGTGCCAGCAGCTTGGGACACTGGGGGGAGACCCAGTACTTC
j_call: TRBJ2-5
clone_size: .
v_call: TRBV7-9
d_call: .

cdr3_aa: CASSPGPYPNEQFF
cdr3_nt: TGTGCCAGCAGCCCCGGGCCATATCCCAATGAGCAGTTCTTC
j_call: TRBJ2-1
clone_size: .
v_call: TRBV7-9
d_call: .

cdr3_aa: CASSLGTGRRAFF
cdr3_nt: TGTGCCAGCAGCTTAGGGACAGGGCGTCGAGCTTTCTTT
j_call: TRBJ1-1
clone_size: .
v_call: TRBV13
d_call: TRBD1